This record looks at one TCR beta chain sequence and its context. As processed by the authors: Amplifying reference gene primers gave estimates of nucleated cell counts. Measured with immunoSEQ multiplex PCR; TCRdb has only the in-frame clones, and not every one. The DNA was the basis for D and trimming; V, J and clone size are from that table. Among about 80,000 clones listed, 91% were seen once. The ends lost 4 bases at V and 8 bases at J; junction bases unmatched: 9. The CDR3 extends over 15 amino acids. Germline V CDR1 and CDR2: MDHEN, SYDVKM. The record originates from a study of blood T cell repertoires in COVID-19. Looking at the study overall: COVID-19 samples collected from the United States, Italy and Spain covered acute and convalescent phases. Sample material is recorded as cDNA or gDNA derived from T cells, B-cell-depleted T cells, or PBMCs.

This chain links TRBV28 with TRBJ1-4; 8 positions match TRBD1. The sequence came from a woman aged 50 to 60 in a cohort sampled during active COVID-19. Sequenced: peripheral blood. This CDR3 is CASSSAGGAGEKLFF. The CDR3 nucleotides read TGTGCCAGCAGTTCCGCAGGGGGCGCGGGGGAAAAACTGTTTTTT.